Given below is one T cell receptor (beta chain) in context. The sample originates from a study of blood T cell repertoires in COVID-19. Study overall: Samples came from the United States, Italy and Spain, spanning acute and convalescent COVID-19. Sources were T cells, B-cell-depleted T cells, or PBMCs; the material itself was cDNA or gDNA.

Measured with immunoSEQ multiplex PCR; TCRdb has only the in-frame clones, and not every one. The top ten hold 4.5% to 6% of the sample, which has just under 150,000 clones, more than 75% seen once. The CDR3 runs 13 residues. From germline, CDR1 is SGHTS and CDR2 YDEGEE. Trimming left V 5 bases short and J 6 bases short, with 12 bases between. The TCR was taken from a human donor in a cohort sampled during active COVID-19. The chain uses TRBV5-8 and TRBJ1-5, with D possibly being TRBD1 (5 bases). The source material was peripheral blood. The CDR3 sequence: CASSPGGVQPQHF. The CDR3, as DNA: TGTGCCAGCAGTCCGGGGGGGGTTCAGCCCCAGCATTTT.